A single sample gave rise to the 14 T cell receptor beta chains below, sequenced in a study of CD8 T cells in Susac syndrome. After extraction with the RNeasy kit, about 0.45 to 1 ug of the RNA was reverse transcribed using random hexamers. TCRdb processed the immunoSEQ multiplex PCR reads anew with MiXCR; each CDR3 protein has one entry. The data hold roughly 140,000 distinct CDR3 sequences, with roughly 95% observed a single time. Sequencing input: CD8+ T cells from PBMCs. Source of these receptors: a human donor with multiple sclerosis.

The chain has TRBV3-1 and TRBJ2-2, with D unresolved. CDR1 and CDR2 from the germline V gene are LGHDT and YNNKEL (reference sequence). Trimming removed 0 bases from V and 10 bases from J, with 9 bases in between. CDR3 length: 13 amino acids. This CDR3 reads CASSQEGLPELFF. DNA for the CDR3: TGTGCCAGCAGCCAAGAAGGTCTCCCGGAGCTGTTTTTT.

The chain recombines TRBV2 with TRBJ1-1; 8 positions agree with TRBD1. Trimming at V came to 6 bases and at J to 3 bases, leaving 6 bases not matched to a gene. The CDR3 is 14 amino acids. CDR1 and CDR2 from the germline V gene are SNHLY and FYNNEI. This chain's CDR3 is CASRKTGDDTEAFF. In nucleotides, the CDR3 is TGTGCCAGCAGGAAGACAGGGGATGACACTGAAGCTTTCTTT.

The chain links TRBV29-1 to TRBJ2-4; 9 nucleotides match TRBD1. The ends lost 6 bases at V and 7 bases at J; junction bases unmatched: 16. Germline V gene sequence: CDR1 SQVTM, CDR2 ANQGSEA. The CDR3 length is 16 residues. The CDR3 sequence is CSVANLTGGGRNIQYF. CDR3 in DNA: TGCAGCGTCGCAAATTTAACAGGGGGCGGTAGGAACATTCAGTACTTC.

The V call is TRBV7-9, the J call TRBJ2-1, with 7 bases aligning to TRBD2. With 7 bases clipped from V and 4 bases from J, the junction kept 10 bases outside the gene matches. This CDR3 has 15 amino acids. Germline CDR1 SEHNR, CDR2 FQNEAQ (reference sequence). The DNA for the CDR3 is TGTGCCAGCATCAAAGCGGGACCAAAATACAATGAGCAGTTCTTC. Encoded protein: CASIKAGPKYNEQFF.

This clonotype showed up just a few times. The V gene is TRBV20-1, the J gene TRBJ1-1; 7 bases fit TRBD1. Germline CDR1 DFQATT, CDR2 SNEGSKA (reference sequence). The CDR3 sequence is 13 residues long. Trimming took 5 bases from V and 0 from J; bases not matched to a gene: 3. The CDR3 is CSARDRLNTEAFF. The CDR3 region has the DNA TGCAGTGCTCGGGACAGATTGAACACTGAAGCTTTCTTT.

V usage is TRBV13 and J usage is TRBJ1-6; 7 bases align to TRBD1. The CDR3 spans 15 residues. After removal of 6 bases from V and 4 bases from J, the junction contained 6 bases not matched to a gene. Germline CDR1 and CDR2: PRHDT and FYEKMQ (reference sequence). This chain's CDR3 is CASSKTGQYNSPLHF. In DNA form, the CDR3 reads TGTGCCAGCAGTAAAACGGGACAGTATAATTCACCCCTCCACTTT.

The V gene is TRBV30, the J gene TRBJ2-5; 8 nucleotides line up with TRBD2. The V and J ends lost 4 bases and 2 bases, in that order; junction bases with no gene match: 6. Per the germline V gene, CDR1 is GTSNPN and CDR2 is SVGIG (reference sequence). The CDR3 has 14 residues. CDR3 sequence: CAWTAGVNQETQYF. The CDR3 nucleotides are TGTGCCTGGACAGCGGGGGTGAATCAAGAGACCCAGTACTTC.

This clonotype appeared once. The rearrangement links TRBV27 to TRBJ1-5; D not resolved. Trimming cost V 3 bases and J 5 bases, with 8 bases left between them. This CDR3 is built from 13 residues. Germline loops: CDR1 MNHEY, CDR2 SMNVEV (reference sequence). The CDR3 here is CASSFGPDQPQHF. The CDR3 coding sequence is TGTGCCAGCAGTTTCGGGCCCGATCAGCCCCAGCATTTT.

The CDR3 bases are TGTGCTAGCAGCCTAGGGAAGGTTAACCCCTACGAGCAGTACGTC. It translates to CASSLGKVNPYEQYV. V and J are TRBV7-7 and TRBJ2-7; D is unresolved. This CDR3 contains 15 residues. In germline, CDR1 is SSHAT, CDR2 FNYEAQ (reference sequence).

This clonotype has just a few counts. The chain links TRBV7-9 to TRBJ2-3; no definite D call. The CDR3 runs 13 residues. Germline V lookup: CDR1 SEHNR, CDR2 FQNEAQ (reference sequence). V lost 1 base to trimming and J lost 4 bases, with 6 bases between them. The CDR3 sequence: CASSLGSADTQYF. The CDR3 DNA reads as TGTGCCAGCAGCTTAGGCAGCGCAGATACGCAGTATTTT.

The V gene is TRBV30, the J gene TRBJ1-1; D uncertain. This CDR3 contains 11 residues. Germline CDR1 is GTSNPN and CDR2 is SVGIG (reference sequence). The CDR3 is CAYGWNTEAFF. The CDR3 DNA reads as TGTGCGTATGGGTGGAACACTGAAGCTTTCTTT.

J is TRBJ2-1 and V is TRBV12-5; D unclear. V lost 6 bases and J lost 13, with 10 bases in between. CDR3 size: 10 residues. Germline lookup yields CDR1 LGHNT and CDR2 FRNRAP. The DNA for the CDR3 is TGTGCTAGTGGCCACGCGTCTCAGTTCTTC. Protein sequence: CASGHASQFF.

This chain uses TRBV29-1 with TRBJ2-4; D remains unclear. Germline V gene lookup returns CDR1 SQVTM and CDR2 ANQGSEA. The CDR3 is 13 amino acids. Trimming left V 3 bases short and J 0 bases short, with 6 bases between. The CDR3 bases are TGCAGCGTTGATGGGTCAGCCAAAAACATTCAGTACTTC. This encodes CSVDGSAKNIQYF.

The rearrangement joins TRBV27 to TRBJ2-5, with 9 bases lining up with TRBD2. J gave up 0 bases and V 5 bases, and 1 base lay outside the gene matches. The CDR3 extends over 14 amino acids. Germline V lookup: CDR1 MNHEY, CDR2 SMNVEV (reference sequence). DNA of the CDR3: TGTGCCAGCAGTCTAGCGGGAAACCAAGAGACCCAGTACTTC. Translating it yields CASSLAGNQETQYF.